The 21 T cell receptor beta chains below were found in one sample sequenced in a study of blood T cell repertoires in COVID-19. Method: immunoSEQ multiplex PCR; TCRdb's copy keeps in-frame clones and lacks some. Seen here are 250,000 to 300,000 clones, around nine tenths observed once, and the top ten hold about an eighth. The sample was peripheral blood. The receptor source for this set is a woman between 65 and 79 years old with COVID-19, enrolled during active disease.

The gene calls are TRBV27 and TRBJ2-7; the D gene is possibly TRBD1 (5 bases). The V end was cut by 4 bases, the J end by 3 bases, with 13 bases between. This CDR3 is 14 amino acids long. Germline V gene lookup returns CDR1 MNHEY and CDR2 SMNVEV (reference sequence). CDR3 protein: CASSSAGFGYEQYF. CDR3 DNA sequence: TGTGCCAGCAGTTCGGCAGGGTTCGGCTACGAGCAGTACTTC.

V usage is TRBV5-7 and J usage is TRBJ1-2, with unresolved D. TRBV5-7 is identified as an open reading frame with a role that is uncertain. Trimming cost V 6 bases and J 3 bases, with 15 bases left between them. This CDR3 is 14 amino acids long. The CDR3 nucleotides read TGTGCCAGCACCCACCCCTACCCCCACTATGGCTACACCTTC. Its translation: CASTHPYPHYGYTF.

This clone was seen once. The chain joins TRBV2 to TRBJ1-4; no definite D call. The ends were cut back, 2 bases at V and 0 bases at J, with 7 bases in the middle. The V gene's germline CDR1 is SNHLY and CDR2 FYNNEI. The CDR3 extends over 15 amino acids. CDR3 loop: CASSESISTNEKLFF. As DNA, the CDR3 is TGTGCCAGCAGTGAAAGCATATCAACTAATGAAAAACTGTTTTTT. The entire variable domain, with the rest obtained from reference TRBV2 and TRBJ1-4, is as follows: EPEVTQTPSHQVTQMGQEVILRCVPISNHLYFYWYRQILGQKVEFLVSFYNNEISEKSEIFDDQFSVERPDGSNFTLKIRSTKLEDSAMYFCASSESISTNEKLFFGSGTQLSVL.

The chain uses TRBV18 and TRBJ2-6; D gene unclear. V was shortened by 3 bases and J by 4 bases, with 7 bases between the two germline ends. Germline lookup yields CDR1 KGHSH and CDR2 LQKENI. This CDR3 is 14 amino acids long. The CDR3 reads CASSPQAGANVLTF. In nucleotides, the CDR3 is TGTGCCAGCTCACCCCAGGCCGGGGCCAACGTCCTGACTTTC. The full variable domain, its missing parts supplied by reference TRBV18 and TRBJ2-6, is NAGVMQNPRHLVRRRGQEARLRCSPMKGHSHVYWYRQLPEEGLKFMVYLQKENIIDESGMPKERFSAEFPKEGPSILRIQQVVRGDSAAYFCASSPQAGANVLTFGAGSRLTVL.

The chain carries TRBV10-3 and TRBJ1-3; D call uncertain. Germline V CDR1 and CDR2: ENHRY, SYGVKD. CDR3 size: 12 residues. The V gene lost 11 bases and the J gene lost 0 bases, with 8 bases spanning the gap. In nucleotides, the CDR3 is TGTGCCCTGATGGCCTCTGGAAACACCATATATTTT. This codes for CALMASGNTIYF.

V is TRBV5-1 and J is TRBJ2-1; 7 positions agree with TRBD2. Germline CDR1 SGHRS, CDR2 YFSETQ. The CDR3 has 13 amino acids. The V and J ends lost 4 bases and 10 bases, in that order; junction bases with no gene match: 8. CDR3 coding DNA: TGCGCCAGCAGCCCGGGCCAGCGGGGAGAGCAGTTCTTC. As protein: CASSPGQRGEQFF.

The chain recombines TRBV7-6 with TRBJ1-6; tentatively, D is TRBD1 (5 bases). The CDR3 extends over 15 amino acids. Germline assignment: CDR1 SGHVS and CDR2 FNYEAQ. Deletions cut 1 base from V and 7 bases from J, with 11 bases between. The CDR3 here is CASSLDRGGNSPLHF. DNA of the CDR3: TGTGCCAGCAGCTTAGATAGGGGAGGGAATTCACCCCTCCACTTT. Looking up the rest from reference TRBV7-6 and TRBJ1-6 gives the full variable domain: GAGVSQSPRYKVTKRGQDVALRCDPISGHVSLYWYRQALGQGPEFLTYFNYEAQQDKSGLPNDRFSAERPEGSISTLTIQRTEQRDSAMYRCASSLDRGGNSPLHFGNGTRLTVT.

The rearrangement joins TRBV14 to TRBJ2-7; 7 positions match TRBD1. Germline V gene sequence: CDR1 SGHDN, CDR2 FVKESK. CDR3 length: 13 residues. Losses at the gene ends were 4 bases for V and 12 bases for J; bases not matched to a gene: 12. The CDR3 nucleotides read TGTGCCAGCAGCCTGACAGGGTCCCCTAGCCGGTACTTC. Translating gives CASSLTGSPSRYF.

A few counts support this clone. The V and J genes are TRBV25-1 and TRBJ2-1; weak D call: TRBD2 (6 bases). Trimming cost V 3 bases and J 6 bases, with 12 bases left between them. Germline CDR1 reads MGHDK; CDR2 reads SYGVNS. The CDR3 is 14 amino acids. The CDR3 region has the DNA TGTGCCAGCAGTGAGTTAGGGACTCGCAATGAGCAGTTCTTC. Its protein is CASSELGTRNEQFF.

CDR3 loop: CASSPGEELFF. The CDR3 DNA reads TGTGCCAGCAGCCCCGGAGAAGAACTGTTTTTT. The chain uses TRBV3-1 (or the pseudogene TRBV3-2) and TRBJ1-4, with D unresolved. The CDR3 runs to 11 residues. Trimming left V 4 bases short and J 12 bases short, with 9 bases between. Germline assignment: CDR1 LGHDT and CDR2 YNNKEL (reference sequence).

The CDR3 coding sequence is TGCGCCAGCAGCTTGGTGGCCGCAGGGGGCAGTGAGCAGTACTTC. Translation: CASSLVAAGGSEQYF. J is TRBJ2-7 and V is TRBV5-1, with 8 bases lining up with TRBD1. Trimming removed 0 bases from V and 7 bases from J; junction bases left unmatched: 9. Germline assignment: CDR1 SGHRS and CDR2 YFSETQ. The CDR3 has 15 residues.

This clone has just one count. The J gene is TRBJ2-7, the V gene TRBV3-1 (or the pseudogene TRBV3-2); D possibly corresponds to TRBD1 (6 bases). This CDR3 has 14 amino acids. CDR1 LGHDT and CDR2 YNNKEL come from the germline V gene (reference sequence). V lost 2 bases, J lost 7 bases, and 15 bases lay in between. The CDR3 loop reads CASSQRDNAEEQYF. The CDR3 nucleotides read TGTGCCAGCAGCCAACGGGACAACGCGGAAGAGCAGTACTTC.

J is TRBJ1-1 and V is TRBV7-9; maybe TRBD1 (5 bases). CDR1 SEHNR and CDR2 FQNEAQ come from the germline V gene (reference sequence). The V gene lost 3 bases and the J gene lost 1 base, with 12 bases spanning the gap. CDR3 length: 15 residues. In DNA form, the CDR3 reads TGTGCCAGCAGCTTGCCAGACGGGGGGAACACTGAAGCTTTCTTT. It specifies CASSLPDGGNTEAFF.

The chain joins TRBV5-8 to TRBJ2-1, with 9 bases aligning to TRBD2. CDR1 and CDR2 (germline): SGHTS, YDEGEE. This CDR3 has 12 residues. With 5 bases clipped from V and 6 bases from J, the junction kept 0 bases outside the gene matches. The CDR3 here is CASRRGGNEQFF. The CDR3 bases are TGTGCCAGCAGGCGGGGGGGCAATGAGCAGTTCTTC.

The chain is built from TRBV5-1 and TRBJ2-2; D is possibly TRBD1 (6 bases). The CDR3 covers 16 residues. Looked up from germline, CDR1 is SGHRS and CDR2 is YFSETQ. V was shortened by 0 bases and J by 1 base, with 10 bases between the two germline ends. CDR3: CASSLDPGENTGELFF. DNA for the CDR3: TGCGCCAGCAGCTTGGATCCAGGGGAGAACACCGGGGAGCTGTTTTTT.

The chain combines TRBV9 with TRBJ2-3, with D maybe TRBD2 (5 bases). V dropped 0 bases and J dropped 0 bases, with 8 bases sitting between them. The CDR3 has 15 residues. Germline V gene sequence: CDR1 SGDLS, CDR2 YYNGEE. The CDR3 sequence: CASSVAGYSTDTQYF. In DNA, the CDR3 is TGTGCCAGCAGCGTAGCGGGGTATAGCACAGATACGCAGTATTTT.

This clone was seen many times. This chain connects TRBV14 to TRBJ1-4; 7 positions match TRBD1. Looked up from germline, CDR1 is SGHDN and CDR2 is FVKESK. V lost 7 bases, J lost 7 bases, and 9 bases stayed unmatched. The CDR3 runs to 14 residues. The chain's CDR3 is CASTQGGSGEKLFF. CDR3 nucleotide sequence: TGTGCCAGCACCCAGGGGGGGTCTGGTGAAAAACTGTTTTTT.

The V call is TRBV3-1 (or the pseudogene TRBV3-2), the J call TRBJ2-3, with D perhaps matching TRBD1 (5 bases). Germline loops: CDR1 LGHDT, CDR2 YNNKEL (reference sequence). The CDR3 length is 14 residues. V dropped 2 bases and J dropped 3 bases, with 9 bases sitting between them. CDR3 DNA sequence: TGTGCCAGCAGCCAACAGGGAAAGACAGATACGCAGTATTTT. Translated, it gives CASSQQGKTDTQYF.

The chain joins TRBV5-1 to TRBJ1-2; TRBD1 aligns across 11 bases. This CDR3 has 15 residues. Germline CDR1 SGHRS, CDR2 YFSETQ. V was clipped by 2 bases and J by 8 bases; unmatched bases: 8. CDR3 sequence reads: CASSFFRTGGGGYTF. CDR3 bases: TGCGCCAGCAGCTTTTTTCGGACAGGGGGCGGAGGCTACACCTTC.

This chain connects TRBV5-6 to TRBJ2-2; D gene uncertain. Germline V lookup: CDR1 SGHDT, CDR2 YYEEEE. V lost 2 bases to trimming and J lost 6 bases, with 5 bases between them. This CDR3 region has 12 residues. CDR3 sequence: CASSLIAGELFF. In DNA form, the CDR3 reads TGTGCCAGCAGCTTAATCGCCGGGGAGCTGTTTTTT.

This clone was observed a handful of times. The chain recombines TRBV6-5 with TRBJ2-1; TRBD2 agrees at 8 bases. With V trimmed by 4 bases and J by 4 bases, 3 bases remained unmatched. The CDR3 length is 14 residues. The germline V gene encodes CDR1 MNHEY and CDR2 SVGAGI. CDR3 nucleotides: TGTGCCAGCAGTTCCCGGGAGGGTTACAATGAGCAGTTCTTC. Amino acids: CASSSREGYNEQFF.